The rows below give T cell receptor beta chains drawn from one sample of a study of T cells after yellow fever vaccination. TCRdb re-derived calls from the 5' RACE reads in MiXCR, one entry per CDR3 protein. This sample has a few hundred thousand distinct CDR3 sequences, with about a sixth found just once. Here the sequenced sample was PBMCs, taken less than 6 days after the first yellow fever vaccination. The receptors were sampled from a man between 18 and 35 years old who received the YFV17D yellow fever vaccine. Both conserved end residues are part of each CDR3. Each record gives: D gene, CDR3 length, clone size, J gene, V gene, CDR3 protein. A D gene is named only where the DNA matches it firmly. Clone size is given for some rows only: seen once, a few or many times, or a class if the clone is expanded.

>-|14|-|TRBJ2-1|TRBV20-1
CSAQRGSSYNEQFF
>-|16|few|TRBJ1-2|TRBV24-1
CATSHRKGPTGYGYTF
>-|14|few|TRBJ2-4|TRBV5-1
CASSPQRAKNIQYF
>-|15|-|TRBJ2-3|TRBV9
CASSLWTGGAATQYF
>-|14|-|TRBJ2-7|TRBV12-3/TRBV12-4
CASTKGPPTYEQYF
>-|16|-|TRBJ2-1|TRBV6-1
CASSPTQGQGYNEQFF
>TRBD2|15|few|TRBJ2-5|TRBV4-3
CASSSRLAGDETQYF
>-|13|few|TRBJ1-2|TRBV28
CASSALPGAGYTF
>TRBD2|16|-|TRBJ2-3|TRBV7-2
CASSSRLAGLADTQYF
>TRBD1|16|-|TRBJ2-7|TRBV5-1
CASSSGPGQATYEQYF
>-|13|few|TRBJ1-1|TRBV10-2
CASSANRNTEAFF
>-|14|-|TRBJ2-3|TRBV5-1
CASQKTTNTDTQYF
>-|13|few|TRBJ1-2|TRBV4-1
CASSQIVQYGYTF
>-|15|-|TRBJ2-1|TRBV12-3/TRBV12-4
CASSSRGPPGDEQFF
>-|13|-|TRBJ1-1|TRBV9
CASRGNQGTEAFF
>-|15|few|TRBJ1-6|TRBV23-1
CASRHYRDDNSPLHF
>TRBD2|15|-|TRBJ2-3|TRBV20-1
CSARIRGGSTDTQYF
>-|15|once|TRBJ2-5|TRBV14
CASSLLQGGQETQYF
>-|15|-|TRBJ2-1|TRBV11-1
CASSSWTAPDNEQFF
>-|15|few|TRBJ1-4|TRBV20-1
CSAGGRRKTNEKLFF
>-|14|-|TRBJ1-1|TRBV5-6
CASSFIGLHRWAFF
>-|14|-|TRBJ1-1|TRBV12-3/TRBV12-4
CASSTADGNTEAFF
>-|13|-|TRBJ1-1|TRBV4-1
CASSLGDLTEAFF